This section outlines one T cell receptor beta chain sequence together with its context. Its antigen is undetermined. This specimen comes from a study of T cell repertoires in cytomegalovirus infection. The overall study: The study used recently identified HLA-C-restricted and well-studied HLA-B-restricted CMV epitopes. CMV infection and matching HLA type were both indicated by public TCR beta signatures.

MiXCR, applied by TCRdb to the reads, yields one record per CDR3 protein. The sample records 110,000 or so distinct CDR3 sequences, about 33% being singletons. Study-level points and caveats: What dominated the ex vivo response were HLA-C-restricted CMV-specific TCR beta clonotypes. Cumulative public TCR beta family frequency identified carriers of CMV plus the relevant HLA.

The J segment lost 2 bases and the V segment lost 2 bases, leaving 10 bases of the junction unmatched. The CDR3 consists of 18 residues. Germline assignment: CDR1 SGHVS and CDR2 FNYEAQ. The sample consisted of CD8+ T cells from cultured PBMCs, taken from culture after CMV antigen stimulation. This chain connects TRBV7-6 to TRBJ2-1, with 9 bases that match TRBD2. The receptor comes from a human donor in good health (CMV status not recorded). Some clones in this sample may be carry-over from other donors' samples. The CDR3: CASSLLPPSGEPYNEQFF. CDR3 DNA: TGTGCCAGCAGCTTACTTCCTCCTAGCGGGGAACCCTACAATGAGCAGTTCTTC.